The T cell receptor beta chain under discussion was sequenced for a study of blood T cell repertoires in COVID-19. Study overall: PBMCs, B-cell-depleted T cells, or T cells were the source of the cDNA or gDNA that made up the material.

In the original processing: Quantification of nucleated cells was approximated via reference gene primer amplification. The repertoire was sequenced with immunoSEQ multiplex PCR; TCRdb's copy has only in-frame clones and lacks some. From that table come the V and J calls and clone size; the DNA was used to work out D and trimming. This table holds 410,000 or so clones, 89% found once. The CDR3 runs to 13 residues. In germline, CDR1 is KGHSH, CDR2 LQKENI. Trimming cost V 3 bases and J 8 bases, with 14 bases left between them. This receptor was obtained from a middle-aged woman with COVID-19, enrolled during active disease. The sequenced material came from peripheral blood. V usage is TRBV18 and J usage is TRBJ2-7; D possibly corresponds to TRBD1 (5 bases). CDR3 in DNA: TGTGCCAGCTCACCTCCCACAGGACCTCAGCAGTACTTC. It translates to CASSPPTGPQQYF.